This T cell receptor (beta chain) stems from a study of T-cell reconstitution after alpha-beta-depleted transplantation in children. Study-level findings and limits: Reported findings indicate that, about two months after transplant, alpha-beta T cells came from several hundred expanded clones, which were derived from non-depleted graft cells. In some patients, recipient T cells and intrathymic progenitors surviving conditioning explained high day-60 diversity. The main origin of T-cell counts and diversity one year after transplant was newly produced T cells.

During its preparation, the TCRbeta library received unique molecular identifiers. TCRdb reprocessed the PCR reads with MiXCR, giving one entry per CDR3 protein. The sample has 550,000 to 600,000 distinct CDR3 sequences, 20% to 25% seen once. The table lists this clonotype with a few counts. As yet, its antigen is unknown. The CDR3 runs to 17 residues. V shed 7 bases and J 0 bases; nucleotides not matched to a gene: 11. Germline lookup yields CDR1 SGHTA and CDR2 FQGNSA. This material consisted of PBMCs, mostly from graft donor cells, taken 360 days after TCRalphabeta/CD19-depleted stem cell transplant. The TCR was taken from a boy less than two years old who had a stem cell transplant for acute myeloid leukemia, so the T cells may come from the graft donor. V gene TRBV7-2 combines with J gene TRBJ1-2; TRBD1 agrees at 10 bases. DNA of the CDR3: TGTGCCAGCACCGTAAGACCGGGACAGGGGACTAACTATGGCTACACCTTC. The encoded protein is CASTVRPGQGTNYGYTF.